This T cell receptor (beta chain) was identified during a study of cytomegalovirus exposure and HLA in healthy donors. The PCR had 60 Vbeta and 13 Jbeta primers. The method was immunoSEQ multiplex PCR; TCRdb's version includes in-frame clones alone and lacks a portion of them. The sample gives tens of thousands of clones, around 60% of which show up once; about 4.2% is in the top ten. V was cut by 3 bases and J by 2 bases, with 18 bases left in between. The CDR3 sequence is 16 residues long. Germline loops: CDR1 SGHNT, CDR2 YYREEE (reference sequence). The chain combines TRBV5-4 with TRBJ2-7; D remains ambiguous. This sequence originates from a male donor in good health and CMV-seropositive. Input material: PBMCs. The CDR3 nucleotides read TGTGCCAGCAGCTGGTCCGGCCCTGGGCCCACCTACGAGCAGTACTTC. Protein sequence: CASSWSGPGPTYEQYF. Using reference TRBV5-4 and TRBJ2-7 for the parts outside the CDR3, the full variable domain is ETGVTQSPTHLIKTRGQQVTLRCSSQSGHNTVSWYQQALGQGPQFIFQYYREEENGRGNFPPRFSGLQFPNYSSELNVNALELDDSALYLCASSWSGPGPTYEQYFGPGTRLTVT.